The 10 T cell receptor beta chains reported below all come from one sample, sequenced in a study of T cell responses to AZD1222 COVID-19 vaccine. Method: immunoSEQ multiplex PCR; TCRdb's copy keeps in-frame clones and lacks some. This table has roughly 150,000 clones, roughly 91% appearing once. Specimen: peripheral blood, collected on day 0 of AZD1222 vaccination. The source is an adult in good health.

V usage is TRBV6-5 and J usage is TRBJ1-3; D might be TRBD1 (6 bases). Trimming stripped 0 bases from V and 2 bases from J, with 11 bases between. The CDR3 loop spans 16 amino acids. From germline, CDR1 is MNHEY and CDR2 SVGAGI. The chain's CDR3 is CASSYSTGATGNTIYF. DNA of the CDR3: TGTGCCAGCAGTTACTCGACAGGCGCAACTGGAAACACCATATATTTT.

CDR3 region: CASSVAGTDYEQYF. CDR3 DNA sequence: TGTGCCAGCAGCGTAGCCGGGACGGACTACGAGCAGTACTTC. The chain joins TRBV9 to TRBJ2-7; the D gene could be TRBD1 or TRBD2 (5 bases each). The germline CDR1 and CDR2 sequences are SGDLS and YYNGEE. The germline V and J ends were trimmed by 0 bases and 3 bases, with 10 bases remaining between them. The CDR3 extends over 14 amino acids. Looking up the rest from reference TRBV9 and TRBJ2-7 gives the full variable domain: DSGVTQTPKHLITATGQRVTLRCSPRSGDLSVYWYQQSLDQGLQFLIQYYNGEERAKGNILERFSAQQFPDLHSELNLSSLELGDSALYFCASSVAGTDYEQYFGPGTRLTVT.

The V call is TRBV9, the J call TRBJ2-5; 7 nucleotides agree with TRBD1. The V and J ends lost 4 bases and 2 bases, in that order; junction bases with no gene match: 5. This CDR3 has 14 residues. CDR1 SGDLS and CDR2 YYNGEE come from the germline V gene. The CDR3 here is CASSPGQQQETQYF. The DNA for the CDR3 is TGTGCCAGCAGCCCGGGACAGCAACAAGAGACCCAGTACTTC.

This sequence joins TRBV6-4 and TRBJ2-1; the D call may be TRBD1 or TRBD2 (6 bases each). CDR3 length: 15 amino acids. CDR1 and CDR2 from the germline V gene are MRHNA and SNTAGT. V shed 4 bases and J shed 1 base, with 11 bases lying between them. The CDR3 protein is CASSALGGSYNEQFF. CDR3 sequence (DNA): TGTGCCAGCAGTGCGCTAGGGGGGTCCTACAATGAGCAGTTCTTC.

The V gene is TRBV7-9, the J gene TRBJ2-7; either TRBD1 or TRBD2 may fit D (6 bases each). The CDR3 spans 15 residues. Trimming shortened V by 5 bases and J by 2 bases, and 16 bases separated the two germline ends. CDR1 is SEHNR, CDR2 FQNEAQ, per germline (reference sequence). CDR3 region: CASSKGGGPTYEQYF. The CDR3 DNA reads TGTGCCAGCAGCAAGGGGGGAGGACCAACCTACGAGCAGTACTTC.

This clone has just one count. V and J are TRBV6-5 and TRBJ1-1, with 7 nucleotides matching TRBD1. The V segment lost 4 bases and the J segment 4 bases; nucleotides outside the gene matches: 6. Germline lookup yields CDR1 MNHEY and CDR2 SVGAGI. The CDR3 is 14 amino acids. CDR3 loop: CASSFTGDTTEAFF. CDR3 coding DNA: TGTGCCAGCAGTTTTACAGGGGACACCACTGAAGCTTTCTTT.

CDR3 amino acids: CASGLSGAGTQYF. For the CDR3, the DNA is TGTGCTAGTGGCCTGAGCGGGGCAGGTACGCAGTATTTT. The genes are TRBV12-5 and TRBJ2-3, with 7 bases matching TRBD2. This CDR3 region has 13 residues. CDR1 is LGHNT and CDR2 is FRNRAP in the germline V gene. The V and J ends lost 6 bases and 8 bases, in that order; junction bases with no gene match: 8.

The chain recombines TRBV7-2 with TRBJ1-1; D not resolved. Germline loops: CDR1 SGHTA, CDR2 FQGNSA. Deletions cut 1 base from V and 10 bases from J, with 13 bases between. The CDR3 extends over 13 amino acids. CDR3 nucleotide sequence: TGTGCCAGCAGCTTAGACCCTGGCTTGGGAGCTTTCTTT. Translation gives CASSLDPGLGAFF.

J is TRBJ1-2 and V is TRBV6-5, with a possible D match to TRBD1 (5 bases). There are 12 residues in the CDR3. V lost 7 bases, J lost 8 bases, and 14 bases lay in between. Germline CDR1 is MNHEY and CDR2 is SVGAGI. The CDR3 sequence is CASIPDSGGYTF. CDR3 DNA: TGTGCCAGCATCCCCGACAGCGGAGGCTACACCTTC.

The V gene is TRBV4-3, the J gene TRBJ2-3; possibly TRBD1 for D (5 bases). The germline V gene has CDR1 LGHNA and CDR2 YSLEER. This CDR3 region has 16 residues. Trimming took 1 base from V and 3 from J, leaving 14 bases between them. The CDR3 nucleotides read TGCGCCAGCAGCCAAGTCGTCAGGGTCGAAACAGATACGCAGTATTTT. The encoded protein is CASSQVVRVETDTQYF.